This T cell receptor beta chain is drawn from a study of cytomegalovirus exposure and HLA in healthy donors. Researchers ran the PCR with 60 Vbeta and 13 Jbeta primers. Profiling relied on immunoSEQ multiplex PCR, and the TCRdb table lists in-frame clones only, not all of them. The table shows about 120,000 clones, with roughly four fifths occurring only once. Whole-study findings and limits: Later analysis associated a missense DCLRE1C variant with TCR beta V- and J-gene trimming. Among TCR beta chains of equal frequency, HLA-associated ones were more clonally expanded in a later analysis. TCR beta chains numbering more than 150 were designated cytomegalovirus-associated.

The V and J ends lost 4 bases and 1 base respectively, with 7 bases between them. Germline V lookup: CDR1 LGHNA, CDR2 YSLEER. The CDR3 sequence is 13 residues long. In the case of this clone: What it binds is unknown.

Sequenced sample: PBMCs. V is TRBV4-3 and J is TRBJ1-1, with D tentatively TRBD1 (6 bases). The TCR originated in a man aged 40-55 years in good health and CMV-seronegative. In DNA, the CDR3 is TGCGCCAGCAGCCCGACAGGGAACACTGAAGCTTTCTTT. It is translated as CASSPTGNTEAFF.